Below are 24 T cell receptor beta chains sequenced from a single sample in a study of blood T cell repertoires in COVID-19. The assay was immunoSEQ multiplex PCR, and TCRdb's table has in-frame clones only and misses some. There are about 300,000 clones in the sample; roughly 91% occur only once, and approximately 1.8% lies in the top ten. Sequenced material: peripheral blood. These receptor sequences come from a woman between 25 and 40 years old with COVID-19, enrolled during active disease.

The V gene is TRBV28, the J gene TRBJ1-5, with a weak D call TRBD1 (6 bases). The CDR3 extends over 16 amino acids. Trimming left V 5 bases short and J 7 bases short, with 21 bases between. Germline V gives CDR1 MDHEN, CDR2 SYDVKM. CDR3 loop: CASSPLTGTRYQPQHF. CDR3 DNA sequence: TGTGCCAGCAGTCCTTTAACAGGGACGCGGTACCAGCCCCAGCATTTT.

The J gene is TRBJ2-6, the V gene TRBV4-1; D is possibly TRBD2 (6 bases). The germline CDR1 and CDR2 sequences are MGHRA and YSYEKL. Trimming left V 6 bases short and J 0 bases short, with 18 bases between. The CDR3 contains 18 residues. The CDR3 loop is CASRMGGLKSSGANVLTF. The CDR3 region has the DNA TGCGCCAGCAGGATGGGGGGTTTAAAAAGCTCTGGGGCCAACGTCCTGACTTTC.

The CDR3 DNA follows: TGTGCCAGCGGTGCGTGGATGGAGGGCTATGGCTACACCTTC. Translation gives CASGAWMEGYGYTF. The V and J genes are TRBV27 and TRBJ1-2; D is unclear. The CDR3 has 14 residues. CDR1 is MNHEY, CDR2 SMNVEV, per germline (reference sequence). V was pared by 8 bases and J by 4 bases, with 17 bases between.

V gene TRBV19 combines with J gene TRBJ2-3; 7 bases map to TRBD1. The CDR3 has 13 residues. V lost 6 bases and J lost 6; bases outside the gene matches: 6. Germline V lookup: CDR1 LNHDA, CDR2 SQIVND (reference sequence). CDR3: CASSEGTVDTQYF. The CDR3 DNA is TGTGCCAGTAGCGAGGGGACAGTGGATACGCAGTATTTT.

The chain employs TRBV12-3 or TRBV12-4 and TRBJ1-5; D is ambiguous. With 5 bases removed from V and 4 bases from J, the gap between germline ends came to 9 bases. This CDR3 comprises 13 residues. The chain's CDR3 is CASSPSGNQPQHF. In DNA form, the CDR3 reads TGTGCCAGCAGTCCCTCGGGGAATCAGCCCCAGCATTTT.

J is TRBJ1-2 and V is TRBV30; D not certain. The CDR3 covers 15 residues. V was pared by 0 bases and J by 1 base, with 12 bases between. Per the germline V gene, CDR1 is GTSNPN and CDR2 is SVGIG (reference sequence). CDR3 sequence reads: CAWSVLLGINYGYTF. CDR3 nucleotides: TGTGCCTGGAGTGTACTTCTCGGGATTAACTATGGCTACACCTTC.

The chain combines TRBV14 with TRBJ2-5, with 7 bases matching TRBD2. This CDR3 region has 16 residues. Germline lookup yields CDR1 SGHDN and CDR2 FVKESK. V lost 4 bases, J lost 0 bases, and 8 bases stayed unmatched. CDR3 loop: CASSLFSGTNQETQYF. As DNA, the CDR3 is TGTGCCAGCAGCCTTTTCTCCGGGACTAACCAAGAGACCCAGTACTTC.

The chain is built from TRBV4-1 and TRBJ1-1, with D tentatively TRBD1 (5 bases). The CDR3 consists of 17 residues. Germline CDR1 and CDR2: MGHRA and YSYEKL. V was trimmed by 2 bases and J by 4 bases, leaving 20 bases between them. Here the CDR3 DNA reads TGCGCCAGCAGCCAACCTGGGAGGAGGCGGGACGGCACTGAAGCTTTCTTT. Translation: CASSQPGRRRDGTEAFF.

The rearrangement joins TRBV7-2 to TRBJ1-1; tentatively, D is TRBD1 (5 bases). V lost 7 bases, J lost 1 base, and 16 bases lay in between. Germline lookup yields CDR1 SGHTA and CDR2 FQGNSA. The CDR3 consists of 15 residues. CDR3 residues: CASTPSRGRNTEAFF. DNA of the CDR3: TGTGCCAGCACCCCCAGTCGGGGGAGGAACACTGAAGCTTTCTTT.

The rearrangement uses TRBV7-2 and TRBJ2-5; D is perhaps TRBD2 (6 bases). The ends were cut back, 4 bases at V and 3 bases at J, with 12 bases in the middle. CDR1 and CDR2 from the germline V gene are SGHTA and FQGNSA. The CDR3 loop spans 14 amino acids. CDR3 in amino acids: CASSYRTGEETQYF. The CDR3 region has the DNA TGTGCCAGCAGCTACCGGACGGGGGAAGAGACCCAGTACTTC.

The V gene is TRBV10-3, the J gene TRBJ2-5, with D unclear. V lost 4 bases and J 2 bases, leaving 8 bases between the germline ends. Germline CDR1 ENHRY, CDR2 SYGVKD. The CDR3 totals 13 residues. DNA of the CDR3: TGTGCCATCAGTGGAGGTCCACAAGAGACCCAGTACTTC. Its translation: CAISGGPQETQYF.

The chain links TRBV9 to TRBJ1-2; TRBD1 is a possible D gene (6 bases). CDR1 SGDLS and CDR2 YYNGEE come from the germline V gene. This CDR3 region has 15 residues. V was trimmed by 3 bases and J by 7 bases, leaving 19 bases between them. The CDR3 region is CASSDYGGARSGYTF. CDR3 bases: TGTGCCAGCAGCGACTACGGGGGGGCTCGGTCTGGCTACACCTTC.

CDR3 nucleotide sequence: TGTGCCAGCAGCCAAGTACTAGCGGGGGCCAATGAGCAGTTCTTC. Its protein product is CASSQVLAGANEQFF. The chain links TRBV4-2 to TRBJ2-1; 11 positions agree with TRBD2. V gave up 1 base and J gave up 6 bases; unmatched junction bases: 2. CDR1 and CDR2 (germline): LGHNA, YNFKEQ. The CDR3 has 15 residues.

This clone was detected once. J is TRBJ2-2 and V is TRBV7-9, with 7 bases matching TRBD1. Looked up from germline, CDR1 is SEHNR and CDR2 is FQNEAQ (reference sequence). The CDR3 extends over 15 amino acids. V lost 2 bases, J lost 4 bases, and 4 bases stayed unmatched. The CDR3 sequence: CASSLTGVLTGELFF. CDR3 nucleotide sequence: TGTGCCAGCAGCTTAACAGGGGTCCTCACCGGGGAGCTGTTTTTT.

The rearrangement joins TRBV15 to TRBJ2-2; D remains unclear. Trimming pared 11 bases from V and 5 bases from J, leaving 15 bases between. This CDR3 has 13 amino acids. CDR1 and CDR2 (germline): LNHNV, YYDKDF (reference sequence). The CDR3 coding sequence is TGTGCCTCGCACGGGTTAACGACCGGGGAGCTGTTTTTT. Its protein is CASHGLTTGELFF.

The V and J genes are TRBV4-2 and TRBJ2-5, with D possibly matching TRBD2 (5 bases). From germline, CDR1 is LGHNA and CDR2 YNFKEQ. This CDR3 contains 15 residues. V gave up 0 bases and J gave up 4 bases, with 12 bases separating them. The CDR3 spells CASSQEGGWIETQYF. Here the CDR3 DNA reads TGTGCCAGCAGCCAAGAAGGAGGCTGGATAGAGACCCAGTACTTC.

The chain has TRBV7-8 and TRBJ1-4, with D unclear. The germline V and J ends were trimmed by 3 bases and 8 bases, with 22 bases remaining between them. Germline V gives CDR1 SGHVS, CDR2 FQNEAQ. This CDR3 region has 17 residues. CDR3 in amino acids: CASSFISRGRREEKLFF. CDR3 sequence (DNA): TGTGCCAGCAGCTTTATCTCCCGGGGAAGGAGGGAGGAAAAACTGTTTTTT.

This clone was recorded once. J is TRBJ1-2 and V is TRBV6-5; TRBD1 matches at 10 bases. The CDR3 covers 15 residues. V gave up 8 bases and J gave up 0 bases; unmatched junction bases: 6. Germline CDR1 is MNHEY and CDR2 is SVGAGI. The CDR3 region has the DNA TGTGCCAGCTTTGGACAGGGGGAGCCTAACTATGGCTACACCTTC. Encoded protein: CASFGQGEPNYGYTF.

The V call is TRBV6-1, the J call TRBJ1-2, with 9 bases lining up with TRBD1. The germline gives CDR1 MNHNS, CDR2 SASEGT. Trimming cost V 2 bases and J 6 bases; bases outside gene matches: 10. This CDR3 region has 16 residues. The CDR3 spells CASSEQRSWDRDGYTF. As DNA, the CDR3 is TGTGCCAGCAGTGAACAGCGGTCGTGGGACAGGGATGGCTACACCTTC.

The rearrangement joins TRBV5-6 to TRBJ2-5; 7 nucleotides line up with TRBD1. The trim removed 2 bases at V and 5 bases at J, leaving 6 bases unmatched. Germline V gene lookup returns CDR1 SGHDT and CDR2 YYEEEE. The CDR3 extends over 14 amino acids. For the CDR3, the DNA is TGTGCCAGCAGCTTCGGGACAGCGTGGGAGACCCAGTACTTC. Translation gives CASSFGTAWETQYF.

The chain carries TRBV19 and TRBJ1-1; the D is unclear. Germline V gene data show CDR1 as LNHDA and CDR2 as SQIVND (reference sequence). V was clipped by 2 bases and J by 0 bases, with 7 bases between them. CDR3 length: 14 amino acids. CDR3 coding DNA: TGTGCCAGTAGTATATCCCAGGTGAACACTGAAGCTTTCTTT. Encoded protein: CASSISQVNTEAFF. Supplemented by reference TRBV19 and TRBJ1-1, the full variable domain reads DGGITQSPKYLFRKEGQNVTLSCEQNLNHDAMYWYRQDPGQGLRLIYYSQIVNDFQKGDIAEGYSVSREKKESFPLTVTSAQKNPTAFYLCASSISQVNTEAFFGQGTRLTVV.

The chain's CDR3 is CASLSGVYGYTF. As DNA, the CDR3 is TGTGCCAGTTTAAGCGGTGTCTATGGCTACACCTTC. The gene calls are TRBV28 and TRBJ1-2; D gene unclear. CDR3 length equals 12 residues. Trimming pared 9 bases from V and 4 bases from J, leaving 12 bases between. CDR1 and CDR2 from the germline V gene are MDHEN and SYDVKM.

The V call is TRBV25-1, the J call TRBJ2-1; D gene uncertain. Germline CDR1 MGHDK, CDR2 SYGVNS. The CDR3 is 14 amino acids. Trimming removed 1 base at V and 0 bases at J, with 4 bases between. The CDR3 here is CASSEFGSYNEQFF. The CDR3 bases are TGTGCCAGCAGTGAATTCGGCTCCTACAATGAGCAGTTCTTC.

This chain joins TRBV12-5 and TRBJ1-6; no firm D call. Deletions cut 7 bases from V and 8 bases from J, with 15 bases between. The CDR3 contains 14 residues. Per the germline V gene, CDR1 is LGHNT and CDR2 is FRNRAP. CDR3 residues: CASARGRVDSPLHF. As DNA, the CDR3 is TGTGCTAGTGCCCGCGGGAGGGTGGATTCACCCCTCCACTTT.